Presented here are 14 T cell receptor beta chains from one specimen sequenced in a study of tumour-infiltrating T cells in Burkitt lymphoma. This table comes from immunoSEQ multiplex PCR, and its TCRdb copy is limited to in-frame clones, with some not included. This table has roughly 3,900 clones, 11% to 15% appearing once. The sequencing input was tumor tissue. Receptor source: a human donor with Burkitt lymphoma.

In its sample, this clone was seen a few times. The gene calls are TRBV2 and TRBJ1-2; D call uncertain. The CDR3 loop spans 13 amino acids. Trimming stripped 1 base from V and 4 bases from J, with 7 bases between. Germline V gene sequence: CDR1 SNHLY, CDR2 FYNNEI. CDR3 DNA: TGTGCCAGCAGTGAAGAGGCGGCCTATGGCTACACCTTC. Protein product: CASSEEAAYGYTF.

This chain joins TRBV4-2 and TRBJ1-3, with 7 bases lining up with TRBD1. This CDR3 comprises 16 residues. The germline CDR1 and CDR2 sequences are LGHNA and YNFKEQ. V gave up 1 base and J gave up 5 bases; unmatched junction bases: 8. The CDR3 nucleotides are TGTGCCAGCAGCCAAGCAGGGGGGGGATTAAGAAACACCATATATTTT. Its translation is CASSQAGGGLRNTIYF.

The chain combines TRBV29-1 with TRBJ1-1, with D tentatively TRBD1 (6 bases). CDR3 size: 14 residues. The germline gives CDR1 SQVTM, CDR2 ANQGSEA. The V and J ends lost 7 bases and 1 base respectively, with 16 bases between them. CDR3 sequence: CSAQRQERNTEAFF. Written as DNA, the CDR3 is TGCAGCGCACAAAGACAGGAAAGGAACACTGAAGCTTTCTTT.

This clone was observed a handful of times. The sample has other DNA sequences that encode this CDR3 too. The chain combines TRBV9 with TRBJ1-2, with D tentatively TRBD1 (6 bases). CDR3 size: 14 residues. From germline, CDR1 is SGDLS and CDR2 YYNGEE. Trimming stripped 4 bases from V and 2 bases from J, with 12 bases between. The CDR3 region has the DNA TGTGCCAGCAGCCTTCAGGGGAGCAACTATGGCTACACCTTC. The encoded protein is CASSLQGSNYGYTF.

This clone was found a few times. A read error is possible here, since a much larger clone lies one base away. The chain joins TRBV29-1 to TRBJ2-5, with TRBD1 matching 9 bases. CDR1 and CDR2 (germline): SQVTM, ANQGSEA. The CDR3 length is 16 residues. The CDR3 spells CNVESSRDRVPETQYF. In DNA form, the CDR3 reads TGCAACGTTGAAAGCAGCCGGGACAGGGTTCCAGAGACCCAGTACTTC.

In its sample, this clone ranks as hyperexpanded (1% or more). Other DNA variants within this sample encode the same CDR3. The V call is TRBV19, the J call TRBJ1-2; possibly TRBD1 for D (6 bases). This CDR3 is 13 amino acids long. V was clipped by 1 base and J by 8 bases, with 11 bases between them. The germline CDR1 and CDR2 sequences are LNHDA and SQIVND (reference sequence). Here the CDR3 reads CASSIARTVGYTF. The DNA of the CDR3 is TGTGCCAGTAGTATAGCCCGGACAGTCGGCTACACCTTC.

This clone was seen only a few times. The chain employs TRBV5-1 and TRBJ1-1; no clear D. Looked up from germline, CDR1 is SGHRS and CDR2 is YFSETQ. The CDR3 spans 14 residues. V was shortened by 0 bases and J by 0 bases, with 6 bases between the two germline ends. The CDR3 reads CASSLGGMNTEAFF. CDR3 coding DNA: TGCGCCAGCAGCTTGGGAGGGATGAACACTGAAGCTTTCTTT.

V is TRBV18 and J is TRBJ1-4, with D possibly TRBD1 on 5 matching bases. The CDR3 has 13 amino acids. From germline, CDR1 is KGHSH and CDR2 LQKENI. The V gene lost 4 bases and the J gene lost 7 bases, with 10 bases spanning the gap. Here the CDR3 reads CASSRTTGEKLFF. CDR3 coding DNA: TGTGCCAGCTCACGCACCACAGGTGAAAAACTGTTTTTT.

This clone was seen more than once but under ten times. The chain combines TRBV2 with TRBJ1-2; TRBD1 matches at 7 bases. V was clipped by 5 bases and J by 7 bases; unmatched bases: 7. Germline CDR1 is SNHLY and CDR2 is FYNNEI. This CDR3 has 13 amino acids. CDR3 loop: CASSWRTGTGYTF. DNA for the CDR3: TGTGCCAGCAGTTGGAGGACAGGCACTGGCTACACCTTC.

V and J are TRBV27 and TRBJ2-5; D unclear. Germline CDR1 reads MNHEY; CDR2 reads SMNVEV (reference sequence). V dropped 4 bases and J dropped 1 base, with 13 bases sitting between them. The CDR3 sequence is 15 residues long. CDR3 sequence reads: CASSSSPAGQETQYF. The CDR3 DNA reads TGTGCCAGCAGTTCCTCCCCGGCAGGCCAAGAGACCCAGTACTTC.

The chain is built from TRBV29-1 and TRBJ2-3; 11 bases agree with TRBD2. CDR3 length: 15 residues. Per the germline V gene, CDR1 is SQVTM and CDR2 is ANQGSEA. V lost 4 bases to trimming and J lost 3 bases; unmatched junction nucleotides: 6. The chain's CDR3 is CSVGTSGSETDTQYF. The CDR3 nucleotides read TGCAGCGTTGGTACTAGCGGGAGTGAGACAGATACGCAGTATTTT.

The chain is built from TRBV27 and TRBJ1-4; 9 nucleotides agree with TRBD1. The CDR3 consists of 14 residues. The ends lost 6 bases at V and 6 bases at J; junction bases unmatched: 5. CDR1 MNHEY and CDR2 SMNVEV come from the germline V gene (reference sequence). The CDR3 reads CASSKGQGHEKLFF. The CDR3 coding sequence is TGTGCCAGCAGCAAGGGACAGGGACATGAAAAACTGTTTTTT.

This chain joins TRBV9 and TRBJ1-1, with D uncertain. With 0 bases removed from V and 4 bases from J, the gap between germline ends came to 4 bases. CDR3 length: 12 amino acids. From germline, CDR1 is SGDLS and CDR2 YYNGEE. CDR3 nucleotides: TGTGCCAGCAGCGTAGGAGCCACTGAAGCTTTCTTT. The encoded protein is CASSVGATEAFF.

The CDR3 DNA follows: TGTGCCAGCAGCCTGGCGAGGGGTTGGAATCAGCCCCAGCATTTT. It codes for CASSLARGWNQPQHF. V is TRBV5-6 and J is TRBJ1-5; D perhaps matches TRBD1 (5 bases). Trimming pared 4 bases from V and 4 bases from J, leaving 15 bases between. Germline V CDR1 and CDR2: SGHDT, YYEEEE. This CDR3 has 15 amino acids.